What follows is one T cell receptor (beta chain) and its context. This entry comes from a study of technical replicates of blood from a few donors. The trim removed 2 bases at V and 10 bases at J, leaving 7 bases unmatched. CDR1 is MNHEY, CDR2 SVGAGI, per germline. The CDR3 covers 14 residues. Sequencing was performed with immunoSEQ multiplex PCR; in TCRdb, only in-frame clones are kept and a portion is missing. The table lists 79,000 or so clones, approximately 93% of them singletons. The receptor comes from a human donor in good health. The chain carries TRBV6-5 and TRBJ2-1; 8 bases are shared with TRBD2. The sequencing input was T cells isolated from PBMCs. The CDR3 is CASSYVSGGPEQFF. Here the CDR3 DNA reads TGTGCCAGCAGTTACGTCTCGGGAGGGCCCGAGCAGTTCTTC.